A single sample is the source of the 4 T cell receptor beta chains below, sequenced in a study of shared clonotypes between healthy human individuals. This table comes from immunoSEQ multiplex PCR, and its TCRdb copy is limited to in-frame clones, with some not included. The profile shows roughly 1.5 million clones, under 99% of them singletons. The sample taken for sequencing was naive CD4+ T cells sorted from blood. The subset denotes: CD45RA+ positively selected. The receptors stem from a man between 25 and 39 years old in good health.

Here the CDR3 reads CASSVGREWWYEQYF. The DNA of the CDR3 is TGTGCCAGCAGCGTAGGGCGGGAGTGGTGGTACGAGCAGTACTTC. The V call is TRBV9, the J call TRBJ2-7; 7 nucleotides align to TRBD2. This CDR3 comprises 15 residues. CDR1 and CDR2 (germline): SGDLS, YYNGEE. J lost 4 bases, V lost 0 bases, and 7 bases had no gene match.

The genes are TRBV11-2 and TRBJ1-2; D remains unclear. The CDR3 length is 11 residues. V was clipped by 6 bases and J by 4 bases, with 6 bases between them. Germline V gene data show CDR1 as SGHAT and CDR2 as FQNNGV. The CDR3 sequence is CASSPIYGYTF. The CDR3 region has the DNA TGTGCCAGCAGTCCTATCTATGGCTACACCTTC.

The V call is TRBV4-2, the J call TRBJ2-7, with 12 bases matching TRBD2. The CDR3 is 16 residues long. In germline, CDR1 is LGHNA, CDR2 YNFKEQ. Unmatched junction bases numbered 10, after V lost 5 bases and J lost 5 bases. The CDR3 sequence is CASSRRLAGVSDEQYF. CDR3 bases: TGTGCCAGCAGCAGGCGACTAGCGGGAGTGTCCGACGAGCAGTACTTC.

As to this clone: The sample has other DNA sequences that encode this CDR3 too. The chain employs TRBV5-1 and TRBJ2-3, with 9 nucleotides matching TRBD1. CDR1 and CDR2 from the germline V gene are SGHRS and YFSETQ. The V and J ends lost 4 bases and 0 bases, in that order; junction bases with no gene match: 3. CDR3 length: 15 residues. The CDR3: CASSPTGGSTDTQYF. The CDR3 DNA follows: TGCGCCAGCAGCCCTACAGGGGGCAGCACAGATACGCAGTATTTT.